The T cell receptor beta chain under discussion was sequenced for a study of radiotherapy plus CTLA-4 blockade in lung cancer listed by TCRdb under 2018. For the study in its entirety: Among the enrolled patients, about 19% had an objective response, and about 30% reached disease control.

Summary of the overall study and its limitations: The strongest predictors of response were reported to be early dynamic shifts in blood T cell clones along with a rise in serum interferon-beta following radiation. After treatment with radiotherapy and ipilimumab, TCR clones that originated in tumors expanded in peripheral blood.

Receptor libraries were prepared by the immunoSEQ multiplex PCR assay. This is the immuneACCESS table as TCRdb keeps it, with only in-frame sequences that have V and J called. A part of the clones is gone; compared with another copy, unresolved V genes explain less than half, and the rest is unexplained. The sample records more than 80,000 clones, 85% to 90% of which are singletons. Roughly 2.3% of the sample goes to the ten largest clones. As concerns this clone: The antigen this receptor binds is unknown. There are no base qualities to consult, and no much larger clone falls within one base.

Focal radiation therapy combined with CTLA-4 blockade (ipilimumab) was tested in patients with chemo-refractory metastatic non-small-cell lung cancer. CDR1 is given as SGHDT and CDR2 as YYEEEE, both from the germline V gene. Between the V and J ends, shortened by 1 base and 4 bases respectively, the junction contains 11 bases. The CDR3 goes from the cysteine to the phenylalanine over 14 residues. Of the read, only the CDR3 DNA is kept; its 42 bases are in frame from base 1. This TCR came from a human donor with non-small cell lung cancer that progressed on radiotherapy plus ipilimumab. Some clones in this sample may be carry-over from other donors' samples. The specimen was peripheral blood, collected from a patient treated with radiotherapy plus ipilimumab. This chain is built from TRBV5-6 and TRBJ1-2; the D gene is unclear. The CDR3 amino acid sequence is: CASSLWESVYGYTF. The DNA is TGTGCCAGCAGCTTGTGGGAGAGCGTCTATGGCTACACCTTC.